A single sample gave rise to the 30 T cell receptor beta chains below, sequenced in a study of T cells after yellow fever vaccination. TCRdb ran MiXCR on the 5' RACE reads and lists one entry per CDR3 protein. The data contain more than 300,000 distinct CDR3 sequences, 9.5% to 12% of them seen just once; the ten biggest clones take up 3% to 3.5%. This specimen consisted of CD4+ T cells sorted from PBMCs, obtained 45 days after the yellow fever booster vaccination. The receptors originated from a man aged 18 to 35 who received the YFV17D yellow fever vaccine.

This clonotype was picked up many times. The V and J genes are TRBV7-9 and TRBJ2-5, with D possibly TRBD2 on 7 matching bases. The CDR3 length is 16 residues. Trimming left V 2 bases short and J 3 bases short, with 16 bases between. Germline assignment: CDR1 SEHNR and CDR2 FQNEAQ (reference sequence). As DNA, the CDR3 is TGTGCCAGCAGCTTATCGGTGGGGGGGCCTGAAGAGACCCAGTACTTC. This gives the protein CASSLSVGGPEETQYF.

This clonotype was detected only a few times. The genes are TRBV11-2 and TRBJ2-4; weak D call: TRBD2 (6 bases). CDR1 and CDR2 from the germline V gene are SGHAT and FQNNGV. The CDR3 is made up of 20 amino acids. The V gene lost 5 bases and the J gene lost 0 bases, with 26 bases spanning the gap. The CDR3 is CASSPLSGVGVSLAKNIQYF. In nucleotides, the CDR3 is TGTGCCAGCAGCCCGCTGTCGGGGGTCGGGGTTAGCCTAGCCAAAAACATTCAGTACTTC.

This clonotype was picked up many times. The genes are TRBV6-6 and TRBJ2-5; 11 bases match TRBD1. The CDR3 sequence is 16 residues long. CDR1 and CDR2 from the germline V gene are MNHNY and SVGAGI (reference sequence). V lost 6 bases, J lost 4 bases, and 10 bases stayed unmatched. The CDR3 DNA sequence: TGTGCCAGCAGAGCGCCCGGGACAGGGGGAATAGAGACCCAGTACTTC. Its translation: CASRAPGTGGIETQYF.

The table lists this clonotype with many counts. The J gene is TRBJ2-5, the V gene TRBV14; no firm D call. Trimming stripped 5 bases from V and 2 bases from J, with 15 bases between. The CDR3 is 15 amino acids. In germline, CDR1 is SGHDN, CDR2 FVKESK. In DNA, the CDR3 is TGTGCCAGCAGCAGTTCTACCAGATTACAAGAGACCCAGTACTTC. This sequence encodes CASSSSTRLQETQYF.

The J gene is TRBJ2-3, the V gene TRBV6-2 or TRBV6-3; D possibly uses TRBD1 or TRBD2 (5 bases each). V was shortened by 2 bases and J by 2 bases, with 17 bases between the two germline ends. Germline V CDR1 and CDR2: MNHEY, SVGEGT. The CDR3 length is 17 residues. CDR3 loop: CASSYEGPPAATDTQYF. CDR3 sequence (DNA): TGTGCCAGCAGTTACGAGGGACCACCAGCGGCCACAGATACGCAGTATTTT.

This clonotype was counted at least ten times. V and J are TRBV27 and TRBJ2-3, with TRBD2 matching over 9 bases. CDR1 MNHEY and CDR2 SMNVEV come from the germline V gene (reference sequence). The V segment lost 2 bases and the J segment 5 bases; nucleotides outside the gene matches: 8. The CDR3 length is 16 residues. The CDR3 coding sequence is TGTGCCAGCAGTTTAGCCGCGGGGGGGCCTGGAGATACGCAGTATTTT. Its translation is CASSLAAGGPGDTQYF.

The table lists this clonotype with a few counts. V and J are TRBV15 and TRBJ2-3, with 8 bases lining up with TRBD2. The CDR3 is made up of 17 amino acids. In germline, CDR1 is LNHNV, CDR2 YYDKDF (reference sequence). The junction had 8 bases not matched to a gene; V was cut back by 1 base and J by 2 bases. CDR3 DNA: TGTGCCACCAGCAGAGTACGGGGGGGGCCCTACACAGATACGCAGTATTTT. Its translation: CATSRVRGGPYTDTQYF.

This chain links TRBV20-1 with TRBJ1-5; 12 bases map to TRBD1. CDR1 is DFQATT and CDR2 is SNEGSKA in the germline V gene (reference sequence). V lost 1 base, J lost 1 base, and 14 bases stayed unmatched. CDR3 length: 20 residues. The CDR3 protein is CSARGTHLRDRGQSNQPQHF. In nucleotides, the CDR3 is TGCAGTGCTAGAGGTACACATTTGAGGGACAGGGGGCAGAGCAATCAGCCCCAGCATTTT.

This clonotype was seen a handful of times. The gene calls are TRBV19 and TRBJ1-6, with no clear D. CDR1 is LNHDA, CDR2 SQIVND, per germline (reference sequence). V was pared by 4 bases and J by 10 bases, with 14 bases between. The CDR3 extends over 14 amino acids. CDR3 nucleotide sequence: TGTGCCAGTAGTAAAGAGGGAGTACGGTCACCCCTCCACTTT. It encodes CASSKEGVRSPLHF.

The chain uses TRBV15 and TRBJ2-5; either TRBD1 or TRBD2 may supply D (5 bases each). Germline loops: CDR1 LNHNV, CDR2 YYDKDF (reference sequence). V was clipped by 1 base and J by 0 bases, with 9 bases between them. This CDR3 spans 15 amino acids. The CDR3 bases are TGTGCCACCAGCAGAGTGTTGGGGGACCAAGAGACCCAGTACTTC. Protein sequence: CATSRVLGDQETQYF. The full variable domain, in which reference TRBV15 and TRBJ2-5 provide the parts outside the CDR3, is DAMVIQNPRYQVTQFGKPVTLSCSQTLNHNVMYWYQQKSSQAPKLLFHYYDKDFNNEADTPDNFQSRRPNTSFCFLDIRSPGLGDTAMYLCATSRVLGDQETQYFGPGTRLLVL.

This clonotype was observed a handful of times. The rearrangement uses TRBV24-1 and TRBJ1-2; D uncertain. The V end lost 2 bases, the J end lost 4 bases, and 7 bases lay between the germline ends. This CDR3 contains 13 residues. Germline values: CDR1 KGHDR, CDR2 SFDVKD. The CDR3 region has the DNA TGTGCCACCAGTGATTCCCACAGCTATGGCTACACCTTC. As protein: CATSDSHSYGYTF.

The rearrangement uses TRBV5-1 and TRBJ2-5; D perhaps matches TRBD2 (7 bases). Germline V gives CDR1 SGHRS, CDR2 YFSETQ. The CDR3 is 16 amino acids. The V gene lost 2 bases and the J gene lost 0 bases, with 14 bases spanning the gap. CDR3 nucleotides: TGCGCCAGCAGCTTAGACGGGGGGCGGTACCAAGAGACCCAGTACTTC. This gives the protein CASSLDGGRYQETQYF.

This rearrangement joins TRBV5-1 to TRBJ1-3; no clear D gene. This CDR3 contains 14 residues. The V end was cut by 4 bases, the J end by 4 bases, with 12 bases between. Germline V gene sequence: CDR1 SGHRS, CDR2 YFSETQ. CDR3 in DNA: TGCGCCAGCAGCAGCGACCCCGTGGGAAACACCATATATTTT. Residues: CASSSDPVGNTIYF.

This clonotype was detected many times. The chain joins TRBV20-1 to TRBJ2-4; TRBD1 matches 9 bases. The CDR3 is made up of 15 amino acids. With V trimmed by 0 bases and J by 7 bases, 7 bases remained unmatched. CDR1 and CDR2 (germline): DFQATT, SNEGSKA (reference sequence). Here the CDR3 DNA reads TGCAGTGCTAGAGATTGGGGACAGGGTATGAACATTCAGTACTTC. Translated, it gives CSARDWGQGMNIQYF.

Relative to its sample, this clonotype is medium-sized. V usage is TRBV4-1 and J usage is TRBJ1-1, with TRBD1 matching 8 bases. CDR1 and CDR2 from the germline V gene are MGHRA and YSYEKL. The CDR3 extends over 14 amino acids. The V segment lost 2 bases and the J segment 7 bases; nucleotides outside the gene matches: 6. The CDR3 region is CASSQPTGEDEAFF. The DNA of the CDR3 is TGCGCCAGCAGCCAACCGACAGGGGAGGATGAAGCTTTCTTT.

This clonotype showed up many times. CDR3 nucleotide sequence: TGTGCCAGCAGCGTAGGGTCCTCTGGGGCCAACGTCCTGACTTTC. It translates to CASSVGSSGANVLTF. The chain links TRBV9 to TRBJ2-6, with D unclear. Germline V gene lookup returns CDR1 SGDLS and CDR2 YYNGEE. There are 15 residues in the CDR3. The V end was cut by 0 bases, the J end by 0 bases, with 4 bases between.

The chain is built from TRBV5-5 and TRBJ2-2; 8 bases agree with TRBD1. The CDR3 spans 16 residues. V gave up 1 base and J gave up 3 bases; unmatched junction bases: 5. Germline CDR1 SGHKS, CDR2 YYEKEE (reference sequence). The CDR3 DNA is TGTGCCAGCAGCTTGACGACAGGGGTCGACACCGGGGAGCTGTTTTTT. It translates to CASSLTTGVDTGELFF.

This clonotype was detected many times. CDR3 nucleotides: TGCGCCAGCAGCATTTACGCTAGCGGGGGCAATGAGCAGTTCTTC. It encodes CASSIYASGGNEQFF. The J gene is TRBJ2-1, the V gene TRBV5-1, with 10 bases aligning to TRBD2. V was clipped by 4 bases and J by 6 bases; unmatched bases: 7. The CDR3 consists of 15 residues. The germline V gene has CDR1 SGHRS and CDR2 YFSETQ.

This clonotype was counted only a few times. CDR3 bases: TGTGCCATCCAGACAGGAGATACGCAGTATTTT. It encodes CAIQTGDTQYF. The V and J genes are TRBV10-3 and TRBJ2-3; D possibly corresponds to TRBD1 (6 bases). V lost 8 bases, J lost 5 bases, and 8 bases lay in between. The CDR3 has 11 amino acids. CDR1 ENHRY and CDR2 SYGVKD come from the germline V gene.

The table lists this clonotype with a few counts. CDR3 protein: CASSPRTGSYSNEKLFF. DNA of the CDR3: TGTGCCAGCAGTCCCCGGACAGGGAGCTACAGTAATGAAAAACTGTTTTTT. The V gene is TRBV28, the J gene TRBJ1-4; 8 bases agree with TRBD1. The CDR3 runs 17 residues. CDR1 is MDHEN, CDR2 SYDVKM, per germline. With 5 bases clipped from V and 4 bases from J, the junction kept 12 bases outside the gene matches.

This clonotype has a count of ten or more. The CDR3 DNA is TGCGCCAGCAGCCTTACCCCGGCGTCGGCTAATGAAAAACTGTTTTTT. This codes for CASSLTPASANEKLFF. The V call is TRBV5-1, the J call TRBJ1-4; D is undetermined. Germline CDR1 SGHRS, CDR2 YFSETQ. The CDR3 has 16 residues. The germline V and J ends were trimmed by 4 bases and 3 bases, with 16 bases remaining between them. The full variable domain, completed using reference TRBV5-1 and TRBJ1-4, is KAGVTQTPRYLIKTRGQQVTLSCSPISGHRSVSWYQQTPGQGLQFLFEYFSETQRNKGNFPGRFSGRQFSNSRSEMNVSTLELGDSALYLCASSLTPASANEKLFFGSGTQLSVL.

CDR3 region: CASSPGQINSPLHF. The CDR3 DNA reads as TGCGCCAGCAGCCCCGGACAGATTAATTCACCCCTCCACTTT. The chain carries TRBV5-1 and TRBJ1-6; possible D gene TRBD1, 6 bases. CDR1 and CDR2 (germline): SGHRS, YFSETQ. This CDR3 is built from 14 residues. Trimming removed 4 bases at V and 6 bases at J, with 11 bases between. Full variable domain (rest looked up from reference TRBV5-1 and TRBJ1-6): KAGVTQTPRYLIKTRGQQVTLSCSPISGHRSVSWYQQTPGQGLQFLFEYFSETQRNKGNFPGRFSGRQFSNSRSEMNVSTLELGDSALYLCASSPGQINSPLHFGNGTRLTVT.

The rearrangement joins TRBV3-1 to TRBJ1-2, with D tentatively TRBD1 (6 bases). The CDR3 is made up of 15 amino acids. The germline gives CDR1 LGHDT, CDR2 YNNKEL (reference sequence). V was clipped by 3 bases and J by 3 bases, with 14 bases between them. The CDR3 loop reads CASSQGSRGDYGYTF. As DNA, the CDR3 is TGTGCCAGCAGCCAGGGATCTAGGGGGGACTATGGCTACACCTTC.

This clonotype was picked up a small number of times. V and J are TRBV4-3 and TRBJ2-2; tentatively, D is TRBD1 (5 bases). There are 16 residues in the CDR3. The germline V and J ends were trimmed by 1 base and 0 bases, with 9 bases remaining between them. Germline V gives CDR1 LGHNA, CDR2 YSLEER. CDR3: CASSQATVANTGELFF. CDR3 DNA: TGCGCCAGCAGCCAAGCGACAGTGGCGAACACCGGGGAGCTGTTTTTT.

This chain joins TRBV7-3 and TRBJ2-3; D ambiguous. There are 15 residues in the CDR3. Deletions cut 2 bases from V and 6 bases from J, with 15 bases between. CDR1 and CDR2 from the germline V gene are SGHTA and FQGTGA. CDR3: CASSLSLGEWDTQYF. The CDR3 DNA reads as TGTGCCAGCAGCTTATCTTTGGGTGAATGGGATACGCAGTATTTT.

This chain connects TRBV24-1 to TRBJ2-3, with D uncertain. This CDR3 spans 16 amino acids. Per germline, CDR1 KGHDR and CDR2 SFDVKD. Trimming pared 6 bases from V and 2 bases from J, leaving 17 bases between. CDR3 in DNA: TGTGCCACCAGTTGGGGTGGGGTGACACCCACAGATACGCAGTATTTT. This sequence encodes CATSWGGVTPTDTQYF.

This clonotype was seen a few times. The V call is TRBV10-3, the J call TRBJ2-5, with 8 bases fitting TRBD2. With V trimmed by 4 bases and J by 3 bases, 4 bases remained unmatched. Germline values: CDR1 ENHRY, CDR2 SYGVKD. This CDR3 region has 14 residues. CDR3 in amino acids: CAISVATSEETQYF. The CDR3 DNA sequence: TGTGCCATCAGTGTAGCGACTAGCGAAGAGACCCAGTACTTC.

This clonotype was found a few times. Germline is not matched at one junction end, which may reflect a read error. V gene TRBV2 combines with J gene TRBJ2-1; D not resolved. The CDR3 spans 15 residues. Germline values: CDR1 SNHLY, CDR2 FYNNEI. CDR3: CSSSPITGSYNEQFF. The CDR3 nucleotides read TGTTCCAGCAGTCCTATAACGGGTTCCTACAATGAGCAGTTCTTC.

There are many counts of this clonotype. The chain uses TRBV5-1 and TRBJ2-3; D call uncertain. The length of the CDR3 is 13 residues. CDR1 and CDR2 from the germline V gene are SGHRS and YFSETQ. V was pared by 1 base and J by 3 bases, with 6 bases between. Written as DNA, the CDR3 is TGCGCCAGCAGCTTGCCTACTACAGATACGCAGTATTTT. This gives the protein CASSLPTTDTQYF.

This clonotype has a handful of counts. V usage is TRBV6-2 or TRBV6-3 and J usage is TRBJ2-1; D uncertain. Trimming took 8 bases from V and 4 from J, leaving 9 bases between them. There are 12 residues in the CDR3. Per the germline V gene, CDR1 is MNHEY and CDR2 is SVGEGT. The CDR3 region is CASLSSYNEQFF. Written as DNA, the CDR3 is TGTGCCAGCCTTAGTTCTTACAATGAGCAGTTCTTC.